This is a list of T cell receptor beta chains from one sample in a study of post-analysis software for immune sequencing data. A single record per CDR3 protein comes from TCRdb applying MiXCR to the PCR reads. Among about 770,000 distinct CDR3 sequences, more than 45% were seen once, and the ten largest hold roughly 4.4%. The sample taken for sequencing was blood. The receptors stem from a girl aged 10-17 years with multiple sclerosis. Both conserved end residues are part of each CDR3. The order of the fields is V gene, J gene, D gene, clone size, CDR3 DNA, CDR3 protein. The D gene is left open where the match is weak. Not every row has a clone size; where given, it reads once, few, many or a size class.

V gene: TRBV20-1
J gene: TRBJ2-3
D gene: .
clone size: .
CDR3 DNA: TGCAGTGCTAGCGGGGAGGGCACAGATACGCAGTATTTT
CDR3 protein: CSASGEGTDTQYF

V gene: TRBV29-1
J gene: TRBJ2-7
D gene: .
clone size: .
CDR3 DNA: TGCAGCGTTGAACTAGCTGCCTCCTACGAGCAGTACTTC
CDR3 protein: CSVELAASYEQYF

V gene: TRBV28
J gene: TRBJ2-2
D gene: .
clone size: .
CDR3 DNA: TGTGCCAGCAGTTTCGGCAGGGGCGCGAACACCGGGGAGCTGTTTTTT
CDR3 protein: CASSFGRGANTGELFF

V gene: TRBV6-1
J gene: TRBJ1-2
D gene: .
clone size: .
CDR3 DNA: TGTGCCAGCAGTGAATCTTGGACAGATTCAGTCTATGGCTACACCTTC
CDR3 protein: CASSESWTDSVYGYTF

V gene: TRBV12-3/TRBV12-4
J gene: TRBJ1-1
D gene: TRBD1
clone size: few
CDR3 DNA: TGTGCCAGCAGTCCCCGGACAGGAGCAGAAGCTTTCTTT
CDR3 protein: CASSPRTGAEAFF

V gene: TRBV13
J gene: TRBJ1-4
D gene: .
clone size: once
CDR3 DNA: TGTGCCAGCAGCTTAGGCCGGGACACGCCAACTAATGAAAAACTGTTTTTT
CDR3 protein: CASSLGRDTPTNEKLFF

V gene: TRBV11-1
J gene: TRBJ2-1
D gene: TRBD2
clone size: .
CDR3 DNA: TGTGCCAGCAGCCCCGAACTAGCGGGAGGGCGGAATGAGCAGTTCTTC
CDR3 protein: CASSPELAGGRNEQFF

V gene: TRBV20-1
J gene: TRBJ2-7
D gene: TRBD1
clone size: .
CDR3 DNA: TGCAGTGCTACCGCCGGACAGGGCTACGAGCAGTACTTC
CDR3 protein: CSATAGQGYEQYF

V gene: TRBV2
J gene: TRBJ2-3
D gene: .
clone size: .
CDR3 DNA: TGTGCCAGCCTCAGTTGGGGGCCCAATGGAGATACGCAGTATTTT
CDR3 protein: CASLSWGPNGDTQYF

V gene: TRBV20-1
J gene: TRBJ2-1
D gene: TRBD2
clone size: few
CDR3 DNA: TGCAGTGGTCTAAACTTTATAGCGGGGAACAATGAGCAGTTCTTC
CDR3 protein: CSGLNFIAGNNEQFF

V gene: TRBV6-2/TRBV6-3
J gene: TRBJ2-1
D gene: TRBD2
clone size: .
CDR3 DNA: TGTGCCAGCGTTAGCGGGAGGGCCAGGGATGAGCAGTTCTTC
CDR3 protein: CASVSGRARDEQFF

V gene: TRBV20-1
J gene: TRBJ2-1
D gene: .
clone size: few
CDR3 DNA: TGCAGTGCTAGAGATAGAACTGTGGGGAATGAGCAGTTCTTC
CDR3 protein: CSARDRTVGNEQFF

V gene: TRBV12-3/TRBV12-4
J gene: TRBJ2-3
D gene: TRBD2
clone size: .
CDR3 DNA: TGTGCCAGCAGTCCCTCCGGGACTAGCGGGAGAGATACGCAGTATTTT
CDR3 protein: CASSPSGTSGRDTQYF

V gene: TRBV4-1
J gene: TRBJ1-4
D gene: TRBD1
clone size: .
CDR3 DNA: TGCGCCAGCAGCCCTGACAGGGTCGGTGAAAAACTGTTTTTT
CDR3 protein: CASSPDRVGEKLFF

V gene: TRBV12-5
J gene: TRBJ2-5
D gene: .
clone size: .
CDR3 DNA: TGTGCTAGTGGTTTGGGGTCCTTAATCCAGTACTTC
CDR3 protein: CASGLGSLIQYF

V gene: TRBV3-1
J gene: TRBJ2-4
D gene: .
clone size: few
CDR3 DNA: TGTGCCAGCAGCCGGACAGTAGCCAAAAACATTCAGTACTTC
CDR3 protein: CASSRTVAKNIQYF

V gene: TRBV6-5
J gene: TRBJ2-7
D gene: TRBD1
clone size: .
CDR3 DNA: TGTGCCAGCAGTCGGAAGACAGGGCGCTACGAGCAGTACTTC
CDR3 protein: CASSRKTGRYEQYF

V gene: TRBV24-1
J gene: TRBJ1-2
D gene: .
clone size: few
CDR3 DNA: TGTGCCACCAGTGATTTGAGGAGTAACTATGGCTACACCTTC
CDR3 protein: CATSDLRSNYGYTF

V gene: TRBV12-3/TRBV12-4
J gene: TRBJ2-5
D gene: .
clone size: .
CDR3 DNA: TGTGCCAGCAGTTTTCCGGGAGCGTGGGAGACCCAGTACTTC
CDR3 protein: CASSFPGAWETQYF

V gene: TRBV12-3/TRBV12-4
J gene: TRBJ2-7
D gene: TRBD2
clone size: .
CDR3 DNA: TGTGCCAGCAGTTTACTAGCGGGGATCTACGAGCAGTACTTC
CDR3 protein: CASSLLAGIYEQYF

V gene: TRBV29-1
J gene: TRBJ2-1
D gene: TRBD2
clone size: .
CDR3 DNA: TGCAGCGTTGAAAGAGCGGGAGGTTACAATGAGCAGTTCTTC
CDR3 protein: CSVERAGGYNEQFF

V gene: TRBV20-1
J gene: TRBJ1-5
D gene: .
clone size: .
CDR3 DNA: TGCAGTGCACGTTGGGGAGGGGACCTTCAGCCCCAGCATTTT
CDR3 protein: CSARWGGDLQPQHF

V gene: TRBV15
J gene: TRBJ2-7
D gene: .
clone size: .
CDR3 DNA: TGTGCCACCAGCGCCGAGCGACAGAGCTCCTACGAGCAGTACTTC
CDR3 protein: CATSAERQSSYEQYF

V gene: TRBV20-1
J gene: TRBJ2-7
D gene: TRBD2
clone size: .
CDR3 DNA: TGCAGTGCTAGAGGGCCGGGACTAGCGGGAGGACGATATCAAGAGTACTTC
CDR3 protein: CSARGPGLAGGRYQEYF

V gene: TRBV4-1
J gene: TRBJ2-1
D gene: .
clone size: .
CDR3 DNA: TGCGCCAGCAGCCCCGACCAAGGGAGCAATGAGCAGTTCTTC
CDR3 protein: CASSPDQGSNEQFF

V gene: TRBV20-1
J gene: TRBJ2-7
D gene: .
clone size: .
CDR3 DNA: TGCAGTGCTCAAGAGAACTACGAGCAGTACTTC
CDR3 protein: CSAQENYEQYF

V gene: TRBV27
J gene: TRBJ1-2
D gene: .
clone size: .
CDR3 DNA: TGTGCCGGCAGTTTACGGGGGCCCTCCTATGGCTACACCTTC
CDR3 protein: CAGSLRGPSYGYTF

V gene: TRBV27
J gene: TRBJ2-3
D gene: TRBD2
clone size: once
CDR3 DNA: TGTGCCAGCAGTCGGAACCGACTAGCGGGAGGGTTTACAGATACGCAGTATTTT
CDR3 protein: CASSRNRLAGGFTDTQYF

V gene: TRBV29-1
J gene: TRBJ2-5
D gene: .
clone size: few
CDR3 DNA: TGCAGCGTTGCGAATTTGGCTCAAGAGACCCAGTACTTC
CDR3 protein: CSVANLAQETQYF

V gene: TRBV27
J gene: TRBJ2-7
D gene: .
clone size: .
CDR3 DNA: TGTGCCAGCAGTTTATCGGTCCTAGGCGAGCAGTACTTC
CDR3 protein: CASSLSVLGEQYF

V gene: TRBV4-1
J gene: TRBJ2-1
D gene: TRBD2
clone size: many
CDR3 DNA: TGCGCCAGCAGCCAAGGGTCGGGACTACACAATGAGCAGTTCTTC
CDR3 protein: CASSQGSGLHNEQFF

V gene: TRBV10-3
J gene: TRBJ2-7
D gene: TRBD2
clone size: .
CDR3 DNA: TGTGCCATCAAGGCGGGAGGAAACTACGAGCAGTACTTC
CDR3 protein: CAIKAGGNYEQYF

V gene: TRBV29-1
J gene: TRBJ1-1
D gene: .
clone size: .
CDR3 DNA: TGCAGCGTCGGAGATCCGGGTACTGAAGCTTTCTTT
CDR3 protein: CSVGDPGTEAFF

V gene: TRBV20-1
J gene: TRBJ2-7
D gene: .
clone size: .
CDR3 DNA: TGCAGTGCTAGACGAGGGAATCCCTACAATGAGCAGTACTTC
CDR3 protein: CSARRGNPYNEQYF

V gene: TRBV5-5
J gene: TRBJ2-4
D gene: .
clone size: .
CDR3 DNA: TGTGCCAGCAGCTCGCGGGACTCAGGCAAAAACATTCAGTACTTC
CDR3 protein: CASSSRDSGKNIQYF